Presented here are 20 T cell receptor beta chains from one specimen sequenced in a study of vaccination and CD4 T cells after COVID-19. TCRdb analysed the PCR reads with MiXCR anew, one entry per CDR3 protein. This sample has approximately 21,000 distinct CDR3 sequences, with more than 45% found just once. The source material was CD4+ T cells from blood, sampled before SARS-CoV-2 vaccination. The receptors derive from a human donor who had recovered from COVID-19.

The V call is TRBV7-9, the J call TRBJ1-1; no clear D. The CDR3 is 14 amino acids. Per the germline V gene, CDR1 is SEHNR and CDR2 is FQNEAQ (reference sequence). V shed 0 bases and J shed 0 bases, with 5 bases lying between them. The CDR3 DNA follows: TGTGCCAGCAGCTTAGCGGGTCTGAACACTGAAGCTTTCTTT. Its protein product is CASSLAGLNTEAFF.

The chain links TRBV20-1 to TRBJ1-1; TRBD1 is a possible D gene (5 bases). Germline-derived CDR1 and CDR2 are DFQATT and SNEGSKA (reference sequence). Trimming took 0 bases from V and 3 from J, leaving 20 bases between them. The CDR3 is 17 amino acids. The CDR3 loop reads CSARDFRWAGRDTEAFF. As DNA, the CDR3 is TGCAGTGCTAGAGATTTTCGCTGGGCAGGGAGAGACACTGAAGCTTTCTTT.

The rearrangement joins TRBV6-1 to TRBJ2-7; D remains ambiguous. Germline CDR1 is MNHNS and CDR2 is SASEGT. This CDR3 spans 12 amino acids. Trimming removed 6 bases at V and 7 bases at J, with 13 bases between. The CDR3 coding sequence is TGTGCCAGCAGCGGTCCCTTTGAAGAGCAGTACTTC. This translates into CASSGPFEEQYF.

This clonotype was seen only a few times. V usage is TRBV24-1 and J usage is TRBJ1-2; possibly TRBD1 for D (5 bases). Germline V gives CDR1 KGHDR, CDR2 SFDVKD. The V and J ends lost 2 bases and 0 bases respectively, with 6 bases between them. The CDR3 has 14 amino acids. CDR3 residues: CATSDWGTNYGYTF. The CDR3, as DNA: TGTGCCACCAGTGATTGGGGCACTAACTATGGCTACACCTTC.

This clonotype occurred a few times. DNA of the CDR3: TGTGCCAGCAGTTTATGGGGGAACCAGATAATGACAGATACGCAGTATTTT. Protein: CASSLWGNQIMTDTQYF. The rearrangement uses TRBV27 and TRBJ2-3; the D call may be TRBD1 or TRBD2 (5 bases each). This CDR3 is built from 17 residues. The ends were cut back, 1 base at V and 3 bases at J, with 17 bases in the middle. Germline CDR1 reads MNHEY; CDR2 reads SMNVEV (reference sequence).

The chain has TRBV6-1 and TRBJ2-7; D ambiguous. The CDR3 loop spans 10 amino acids. The germline V gene has CDR1 MNHNS and CDR2 SASEGT. Between the trimmed V and J ends, which lost 10 bases and 8 bases, there was a span of 12 bases. The CDR3 region has the DNA TGTGCCACCAACGAACCTAAGCAGTACTTC. Its protein product is CATNEPKQYF.

This clonotype appeared a few times. The genes are TRBV10-3 and TRBJ1-2; D remains unclear. V was cut by 6 bases and J by 6 bases, with 20 bases left in between. The CDR3 runs 15 residues. Germline assignment: CDR1 ENHRY and CDR2 SYGVKD. Here the CDR3 reads CAISFASSGLDGYTF. The CDR3 bases are TGTGCCATCAGCTTTGCAAGTTCGGGGTTAGATGGCTACACCTTC.

V and J are TRBV20-1 and TRBJ2-7; 9 nucleotides line up with TRBD2. The trim removed 3 bases at V and 1 base at J, leaving 10 bases unmatched. Looked up from germline, CDR1 is DFQATT and CDR2 is SNEGSKA (reference sequence). The CDR3 is 16 amino acids. CDR3 DNA sequence: TGCAGTGCTAGTCAACCCTTAGCGGGAGTTTCCTACGAGCAGTACTTC. This codes for CSASQPLAGVSYEQYF.

The rearrangement joins TRBV20-1 to TRBJ2-7; D possibly corresponds to TRBD1 (6 bases). With 3 bases removed from V and 7 bases from J, the gap between germline ends came to 16 bases. The length of the CDR3 is 13 residues. Germline CDR1 DFQATT, CDR2 SNEGSKA (reference sequence). As DNA, the CDR3 is TGCAGTGCTAGTGCCCCTCCGAGGGGGGAGCAGTACTTC. Translating gives CSASAPPRGEQYF.

V gene TRBV6-1 combines with J gene TRBJ2-3; D is unclear. V dropped 6 bases and J dropped 0 bases, with 7 bases sitting between them. This CDR3 is built from 13 residues. Per germline, CDR1 MNHNS and CDR2 SASEGT. The CDR3 DNA reads TGTGCCAGCAGCCGTAAGAGCACAGATACGCAGTATTTT. It specifies CASSRKSTDTQYF.

The chain joins TRBV4-1 to TRBJ1-1; TRBD1 matches at 8 bases. The CDR3 is made up of 15 amino acids. With V trimmed by 1 base and J by 7 bases, 8 bases remained unmatched. Germline V CDR1 and CDR2: MGHRA, YSYEKL. CDR3: CASSQGQGRAGEAFF. The CDR3 DNA reads TGCGCCAGCAGCCAAGGACAGGGGCGAGCAGGTGAAGCTTTCTTT.

This chain joins TRBV2 and TRBJ1-2, with D tentatively TRBD1 (5 bases). CDR1 is SNHLY and CDR2 is FYNNEI in the germline V gene. Trimming left V 2 bases short and J 4 bases short, with 8 bases between. The CDR3 length is 13 residues. CDR3 DNA: TGTGCCAGCAGTGAACAGGGAGGCTATGGCTACACCTTC. This sequence encodes CASSEQGGYGYTF.

This chain links TRBV12-3 or TRBV12-4 with TRBJ2-2; D is possibly TRBD1 (6 bases). CDR3 length: 20 amino acids. V was trimmed by 1 base and J by 2 bases, leaving 23 bases between them. The CDR3 region is CASSLELGGLGQINTGELFF. The CDR3 DNA sequence: TGTGCCAGCAGTTTAGAACTAGGGGGTCTCGGACAGATAAACACCGGGGAGCTGTTTTTT.

The chain joins TRBV19 to TRBJ1-1; a possible D gene is TRBD1 (5 bases). The germline V gene encodes CDR1 LNHDA and CDR2 SQIVND (reference sequence). Trimming shortened V by 7 bases and J by 0 bases, and 18 bases separated the two germline ends. The length of the CDR3 is 16 residues. CDR3 nucleotides: TGTGCCAGTACCCCACTATGGAGACAGTTGAACACTGAAGCTTTCTTT. Encoded protein: CASTPLWRQLNTEAFF.

The gene calls are TRBV6-1 and TRBJ1-1, with D unclear. The germline CDR1 and CDR2 sequences are MNHNS and SASEGT. The CDR3 has 12 residues. V dropped 6 bases and J dropped 7 bases, with 12 bases sitting between them. CDR3: CASRGYYNEAFF. The CDR3 bases are TGTGCCAGCAGAGGATACTATAATGAAGCTTTCTTT.

This chain joins TRBV28 and TRBJ2-5; D unresolved. Germline CDR1 is MDHEN and CDR2 is SYDVKM. The CDR3 covers 13 residues. V dropped 2 bases and J dropped 2 bases, with 6 bases sitting between them. CDR3 sequence reads: CASSLGRQETQYF. For the CDR3, the DNA is TGTGCCAGCAGTTTAGGACGGCAAGAGACCCAGTACTTC.

This rearrangement joins TRBV19 to TRBJ1-1, with 9 bases matching TRBD1. Looked up from germline, CDR1 is LNHDA and CDR2 is SQIVND (reference sequence). V lost 6 bases and J lost 5; bases outside the gene matches: 7. The CDR3 contains 14 residues. CDR3 sequence: CASRTTGGGTEAFF. As DNA, the CDR3 is TGTGCCAGTAGAACGACAGGGGGAGGGACTGAAGCTTTCTTT. Full variable domain (missing parts from reference TRBV19 and TRBJ1-1): DGGITQSPKYLFRKEGQNVTLSCEQNLNHDAMYWYRQDPGQGLRLIYYSQIVNDFQKGDIAEGYSVSREKKESFPLTVTSAQKNPTAFYLCASRTTGGGTEAFFGQGTRLTVV.

The chain recombines TRBV19 with TRBJ1-1, with 9 positions matching TRBD1. The CDR3 contains 16 residues. The germline CDR1 and CDR2 sequences are LNHDA and SQIVND (reference sequence). The junction had 8 bases not matched to a gene; V was cut back by 4 bases and J by 2 bases. The CDR3 bases are TGTGCCAGTAGTAAGGGGACAGGGCTACTAAACACTGAAGCTTTCTTT. It codes for CASSKGTGLLNTEAFF.

The table lists this clonotype with a few counts. The chain has TRBV7-6 and TRBJ2-2; D gene uncertain. Germline V gene data show CDR1 as SGHVS and CDR2 as FNYEAQ. CDR3 length equals 15 residues. V was pared by 6 bases and J by 3 bases, with 14 bases between. CDR3 amino acids: CASSSLGQYTGELFF. CDR3 in DNA: TGTGCCAGCAGTTCCCTCGGCCAGTACACCGGGGAGCTGTTTTTT.

The V gene is TRBV18, the J gene TRBJ2-5, with D maybe TRBD2 (6 bases). V lost 0 bases, J lost 2 bases, and 10 bases lay in between. Germline values: CDR1 KGHSH, CDR2 LQKENI. The CDR3 has 15 amino acids. The CDR3 reads CASSPPSGLQETQYF. The CDR3, as DNA: TGTGCCAGCTCACCACCTAGCGGCCTACAAGAGACCCAGTACTTC. The complete variable domain, with remaining parts taken from reference TRBV18 and TRBJ2-5, reads NAGVMQNPRHLVRRRGQEARLRCSPMKGHSHVYWYRQLPEEGLKFMVYLQKENIIDESGMPKERFSAEFPKEGPSILRIQQVVRGDSAAYFCASSPPSGLQETQYFGPGTRLLVL.